This is a list of T cell receptor beta chains from one sample in a study of blood T cells in healthy people across ages. In TCRdb, the 5' RACE reads were re-called with MiXCR into one record per CDR3 protein. The table shows about 1.8 million distinct CDR3 sequences, with roughly 52% occurring only once. The sample consisted of blood. The receptors were sampled from a woman aged 40-49 years in good health. The CDR3 runs from the conserved cysteine through the conserved F or W. Each record gives: J gene, D gene, V gene, clone size, CDR3 DNA, CDR3 protein. The D gene is left open where the match is weak. Size is stated for part of the rows, as once, few or many counts, or as a class when the clone is expanded.

>TRBJ2-5|TRBD2|TRBV7-2|.
TGTGCCAGCAGCTCACCAGGGGCGGGGGGTTCCTACAATGAGCAGTACTTC
CASSSPGAGGSYNEQYF
>TRBJ2-3|.|TRBV14|.
TGTGCCAGCAGCCAAGATCATATGGCCGATACGCGGTATTTT
CASSQDHMADTRYF
>TRBJ2-7|.|TRBV12-3/TRBV12-4|many
TGTGCCAGCAGTTTCAGGGGGGCGGGCGAGCAGTACTTC
CASSFRGAGEQYF
>TRBJ1-1|TRBD1|TRBV2|.
TGTGCCACTACAGGGGGAAGGTGGACTGAAGCTTTCTTT
CATTGGRWTEAFF
>TRBJ2-5|.|TRBV5-1|few
TGCGCCAGCAGCTTGGGGCCGGTCCGGGAAGAGACCCAGTACTTC
CASSLGPVREETQYF
>TRBJ2-3|.|TRBV24-1|many
TGTGCCACCACACGGGGGATAGGAGATACGCAGTATTTT
CATTRGIGDTQYF
>TRBJ1-1|.|TRBV7-8|.
TGTGCCAGCAGCCAGAAGGTGAACACTGAAGCTTTCTTT
CASSQKVNTEAFF
>TRBJ2-7|.|TRBV7-2|.
TGTGCCAGCAGCTTAGAGAGGGGACGGACCGGAGACAATGAGCAGTACTTC
CASSLERGRTGDNEQYF
>TRBJ1-2|.|TRBV12-3/TRBV12-4|.
TGTGCCAGCAGCTCTCGTAGACAGTCTGGCTACACCTTC
CASSSRRQSGYTF
>TRBJ1-4|.|TRBV12-3/TRBV12-4|.
TGTGCCAGCAGATCCCGCGGGGACGGTGAAAAACTGTTTTTT
CASRSRGDGEKLFF
>TRBJ2-7|TRBD2|TRBV12-3/TRBV12-4|few
TGTGCCAGCAGGACTAGCGGGGGGGCGTCCTACGAGCAGTACTTC
CASRTSGGASYEQYF
>TRBJ1-2|TRBD1|TRBV28|.
TGTGCCAGCAGTGGGGGAGGGGGCGCGAGAAACTATGGCTACACCTTC
CASSGGGGARNYGYTF
>TRBJ1-2|.|TRBV6-1|.
TGTGCCAGCAGTGAGGCCCGGGAAAACTATGGCTACACCTTC
CASSEARENYGYTF
>TRBJ2-3|.|TRBV5-1|few
TGCGCCAGCAGCTTGGTACAGGGTAAGGATACGCAGTATTTT
CASSLVQGKDTQYF
>TRBJ2-3|TRBD2|TRBV14|.
TGTGCCAGCAGCCTAACGCCGACAGGACTAGCGTTGGCAGATACGCAGTATTTT
CASSLTPTGLALADTQYF
>TRBJ1-6|.|TRBV21-1|few
TGTGCCAGCAGCAAGGGTGCGGGCAGGGCTAATTCACCCCTCCACTTT
CASSKGAGRANSPLHF
>TRBJ2-5|.|TRBV12-3/TRBV12-4|few
TGTGCCAGCAGTTATCGTGGGCTATCGGAGACCCGGTACTTC
CASSYRGLSETRYF
>TRBJ2-6|.|TRBV4-3|.
TGCGCCAGCAGCCAAGCACAGGGTACGGTATCTGGGGCCAACGTCCTGACTTTC
CASSQAQGTVSGANVLTF
>TRBJ2-3|.|TRBV5-1|.
TGCGCCAGCAGCTTGGAGTACAACACAGATACGCAGTATTTT
CASSLEYNTDTQYF
>TRBJ2-5|.|TRBV27|.
TGTGCCAGCAGTTTCTATCTAGGCGGGGCCCAAGAGACCCAGTACTTC
CASSFYLGGAQETQYF
>TRBJ2-7|.|TRBV6-1|.
TGTGCCAGCAGTGACAAATACGAGCAGTACTTC
CASSDKYEQYF
>TRBJ1-1|.|TRBV4-1|.
TGCGCCAGCAGCCAAGGAAGTCTATCAGGCATCCTTGACACTGAAGCTTTCTTT
CASSQGSLSGILDTEAFF
>TRBJ2-1|TRBD1|TRBV5-1|.
TGCGCCAGCAGCATACAGACAGGGGGTTACGATGAGCAGTTCTTC
CASSIQTGGYDEQFF
>TRBJ2-1|TRBD1|TRBV12-5|.
TGTGCTAGTGCCTCACAGGGGTTAACGTACAATGAGCAGTTCTTC
CASASQGLTYNEQFF
>TRBJ2-3|.|TRBV20-1|.
TGCGCCTTGGGCGGGCGGGACCGATCCACAGATACGCAGTATTTT
CALGGRDRSTDTQYF
>TRBJ2-2|TRBD2|TRBV25-1|.
TGTGCCAGCAGCCCACCGACCCGACTAGCGGGGGTAACCGGGGAGCTGTTTTTT
CASSPPTRLAGVTGELFF
>TRBJ1-6|.|TRBV20-1|.
TGCAGTGCTAGAGAGCGGGACGCCGGAAATTCACCCCTCCACTTT
CSARERDAGNSPLHF
>TRBJ1-2|TRBD1|TRBV4-3|.
TGCGCCAGCAGCTTAAATAACAGGGGACTCTATGGCTACACCTTC
CASSLNNRGLYGYTF
>TRBJ2-1|TRBD1|TRBV7-2|few
TGTGCCAGCAGCAGCCCGGACAGGGGGAACGATGAGCAGTTCTTC
CASSSPDRGNDEQFF
>TRBJ2-1|TRBD2|TRBV28|.
TGTGCCAGCAGTTTACCGCTAGCGGGGGCGGTCTACAATGAGCAGTTCTTC
CASSLPLAGAVYNEQFF
>TRBJ1-1|.|TRBV10-3|.
TGTGCCATCAGTGTTGCAGGTGAAGCTTTCTTT
CAISVAGEAFF
>TRBJ2-1|.|TRBV9|.
TGTGCCAGCAGCGCGCAGGGTAGCCACAGTGAGCAGTTCTTC
CASSAQGSHSEQFF
>TRBJ2-5|TRBD2|TRBV20-1|few
TGCAGTGCTAGAGATGGAGGCGGGGGGGCCGAGACCCAGTACTTC
CSARDGGGGAETQYF
>TRBJ1-2|TRBD1|TRBV27|.
TGTGCCAGCAGCCCCGGGACAGGGGGCAGGTACTATGGCTACACCTTC
CASSPGTGGRYYGYTF
>TRBJ2-6|.|TRBV6-5|.
TGTGCCAGCAGCCGATATACAGACTCTGGGGCCAACGTCCTGACTTTC
CASSRYTDSGANVLTF
>TRBJ2-6|.|TRBV7-9|few
TGTGCCAGCAGCTTGGGGGGCCTGGGACAGTCTGGGGCCAACGTCCTGACTTTC
CASSLGGLGQSGANVLTF
>TRBJ2-1|.|TRBV5-1|.
TGTGCCAGCAGCTTAATCGCGGGGGCGTACAATGAGCAGTTCTTC
CASSLIAGAYNEQFF
>TRBJ2-1|.|TRBV6-6|few
TGTGCCAGCAGACGAGTTTCCTACAATGAGCAGTTCTTC
CASRRVSYNEQFF
>TRBJ2-1|.|TRBV6-2/TRBV6-3|.
TGTGCCAGCACCGGGTTCACGACAGGTTTGGAGACCCAGTTCTTC
CASTGFTTGLETQFF
>TRBJ2-5|TRBD1|TRBV7-2|.
TGTGCCAGCAGCCCGCCGGGACAGGCTAAAGAGACCCAGTACTTC
CASSPPGQAKETQYF
>TRBJ1-2|TRBD1|TRBV12-3/TRBV12-4|.
TGTGCCAGCAGTTTTGATCAGGCCCGAACAACAGGGGGATTGAACTATGGCTACACCTTC
CASSFDQARTTGGLNYGYTF
>TRBJ2-5|TRBD2|TRBV27|many
TGTGCCAGCAGTCTCCGACTAGCGGGGGGTGGAGAGACCCAGTACTTC
CASSLRLAGGGETQYF
>TRBJ2-6|TRBD1|TRBV20-1|.
TGCAGTGCTCCCTCGGGACAGGGGTTCGTTGGGGCCAACGTCCTGACTTTC
CSAPSGQGFVGANVLTF
>TRBJ1-5|TRBD1|TRBV6-5|.
TGTGCCAGCAGTTTAAGGGGGGTGACAGGGGCGGATCAGCCCCAGCATTTT
CASSLRGVTGADQPQHF
>TRBJ2-1|.|TRBV20-1|few
TGCAGTGCTAGAGGGACCCCACAGCTTTCAGGGTACAATGAGCAGTTCTTC
CSARGTPQLSGYNEQFF
>TRBJ2-1|TRBD2|TRBV10-1|few
TGCGCCAGCAGTGTGACTAGCGGGAGCTCCTACAATGAGCAGTTCTTC
CASSVTSGSSYNEQFF
>TRBJ1-6|.|TRBV13|.
TGTGCCAGCAGCTTAGGTGGGGACGGTGGCTCACCCCTCCACTTT
CASSLGGDGGSPLHF
>TRBJ2-7|TRBD2|TRBV7-9|few
TGTGCCAGCAGCGTCGACGGGGGGTCGTCCTACGAGCAGTACTTC
CASSVDGGSSYEQYF
>TRBJ1-2|TRBD1|TRBV5-1|.
TGCGCCAGCAGAGGTCCCGAAACCGGGACAGCCTCCTATGGCTACACCTTC
CASRGPETGTASYGYTF
>TRBJ2-3|.|TRBV20-1|.
TGCAGTGCTGGGGAAAGGGCGGAAAGTGGCCGTAGCACAGATACGCAGTATTTT
CSAGERAESGRSTDTQYF
>TRBJ2-5|TRBD2|TRBV6-2/TRBV6-3|few
TGTGCCAGCAGTTACCCGGGCGGGGGCCAAGAGACCCAGTACTTC
CASSYPGGGQETQYF
>TRBJ2-1|.|TRBV10-3|few
TGTGCCATCAGTGAGTTCGAGTTTTCCGACAATGAGCAGTTCTTC
CAISEFEFSDNEQFF
>TRBJ2-5|TRBD2|TRBV29-1|.
TGCAGCTCTAGCTTTGCGGGGGGTATCCAAGAGACCCAGTACTTC
CSSSFAGGIQETQYF
>TRBJ1-1|TRBD1|TRBV4-2|.
TGTGCCAGCAGCCAAAGGACAGGGGGCCGGACTGAAGCTTTCTTT
CASSQRTGGRTEAFF
>TRBJ2-5|.|TRBV4-2|few
TGTGCCAGCAGCCAAGAAACGACCCCGGAGACCCAGTACTTC
CASSQETTPETQYF
>TRBJ1-5|.|TRBV27|.
TGTGCCAGCAGTTCCCGACGGAGCAATCAGCCCCAGCATTTT
CASSSRRSNQPQHF
>TRBJ2-7|.|TRBV6-2/TRBV6-3|once
TGTGCCAGCAGTTGGGATTCCAGGGACGAGCAGTACTTC
CASSWDSRDEQYF
>TRBJ2-1|.|TRBV20-1|.
TGCAGTCCAGACCGACGAACGGGGCAGTTCTTC
CSPDRRTGQFF
>TRBJ2-7|.|TRBV27|.
TGTGCCAGCAGACCAACCATGTCAGGATACGAGCAGTACTTC
CASRPTMSGYEQYF